This TCR beta chain was retrieved from a study of OX40 agonist ivuxolimab in advanced cancers. Overall study: Two cutaneous melanoma patients and one hepatocellular carcinoma patient, three in all, had partial responses. Study-level results: Averaging showed that CD8+ T cells had more expanded clones than CD4+ did. Nonresponders, in some cases, also had low normalized T-cell clonal expansion. Partial responders at 0.1-3.0 mg/kg showed near-lowest clonal expansion.

With respect to this clone: The antigen remains unidentified.

The CDR3 runs to 15 residues. The germline V gene has CDR1 SGHTA and CDR2 FQGNSA. V shed 5 bases and J 2 bases; nucleotides not matched to a gene: 1. Generated by immunoSEQ multiplex PCR, the TCRdb table keeps only in-frame clones and is missing some. This sample carries roughly 46,000 clones, about four fifths of them seen once, and the ten largest clones take about 1.8%. This rearrangement joins TRBV7-2 to TRBJ2-5; 14 nucleotides align to TRBD2. The material sequenced was CD4+ or CD8+ T cells sorted from blood, taken in a trial of the OX40 agonist ivuxolimab. The TCR sequence derives from an adult with an advanced solid tumor such as melanoma, head and neck, liver or kidney cancer. The chain's CDR3 is CASSRTSGGQETQYF. The CDR3 nucleotides are TGTGCCAGCAGCCGGACTAGCGGGGGGCAAGAGACCCAGTACTTC.